The 5 T cell receptor beta chains presented below share a single source sample, sequenced in a study of cytomegalovirus exposure and HLA in healthy donors. In the PCR, 60 Vbeta and 13 Jbeta primers were used. Sequencing used immunoSEQ multiplex PCR; TCRdb keeps in-frame clones, though not all of them. The profile shows roughly 170,000 clones, approximately 80% of them singletons. The material sequenced was PBMCs. The receptors were sampled from a female donor in good health and CMV-seronegative.

Regarding this clone: At one boundary the junction diverges from the germline segment, which might be a read error. The CDR3 DNA reads as TGTGCCAGTAGAATAGCTAGCGCGAACACCGGGGAGCTGTTTTTT. This encodes CASRIASANTGELFF. This rearrangement joins TRBV19 to TRBJ2-2, with TRBD2 as a possible D gene (6 bases). The CDR3 is 15 residues long. Germline CDR1 is LNHDA and CDR2 is SQIVND (reference sequence).

The chain joins TRBV6-5 to TRBJ2-7; TRBD1 aligns across 8 bases. The CDR3 spans 15 residues. CDR1 is MNHEY and CDR2 is SVGAGI in the germline V gene. The ends lost 0 bases at V and 3 bases at J; junction bases unmatched: 4. The CDR3 DNA reads as TGTGCCAGCAGTTACTCATGGACAGGGAGCTACGAGCAGTACTTC. Its translation is CASSYSWTGSYEQYF.

The genes are TRBV12-5 and TRBJ1-1; D is perhaps TRBD1 (6 bases). V was clipped by 3 bases and J by 5 bases, with 10 bases between them. CDR1 and CDR2 from the germline V gene are LGHNT and FRNRAP. The CDR3 sequence is 13 residues long. The CDR3 protein is CASGFGGRTEAFF. Here the CDR3 DNA reads TGTGCTAGTGGTTTTGGGGGCAGAACTGAAGCTTTCTTT.

This clone occurred a few times. This chain connects TRBV7-9 to TRBJ1-2, with TRBD1 identical over 7 bases. Germline V gives CDR1 SEHNR, CDR2 FQNEAQ (reference sequence). The trim removed 2 bases at V and 2 bases at J, leaving 8 bases unmatched. The CDR3 totals 16 residues. The CDR3 protein is CASSLPDRPSNYGYTF. DNA for the CDR3: TGTGCCAGCAGCTTACCGGACAGGCCGTCGAACTATGGCTACACCTTC.

The chain has TRBV18 and TRBJ2-5, with 14 positions matching TRBD2. Trimming removed 3 bases from V and 4 bases from J; junction bases left unmatched: 4. The germline CDR1 and CDR2 sequences are KGHSH and LQKENI. This CDR3 has 16 amino acids. CDR3 sequence: CASSPSGTSGGETQYF. CDR3 coding DNA: TGTGCCAGCTCACCTTCCGGGACTAGCGGGGGAGAGACCCAGTACTTC.